The 32 T cell receptor beta chains listed next were all sequenced from one sample in a study of shared clonotypes between healthy human individuals. CD8 cells classed as naive were CD45RO-negative and positively selected for CCR7, excluding terminally differentiated effector memory CD45RA+ cells. The method was immunoSEQ multiplex PCR; TCRdb's version includes in-frame clones alone and lacks a portion of them. The profile covers about 1,900,000 clones, with about 95% appearing a single time and 1.2% taken by the ten largest. Input material: naive CD8+ T cells sorted from blood. Receptors were obtained from a man between 18 and 35 years old in good health.

This chain uses TRBV30 with TRBJ1-1, with D hard to call. Germline V lookup: CDR1 GTSNPN, CDR2 SVGIG (reference sequence). Trimming removed 1 base at V and 4 bases at J, with 13 bases between. This CDR3 region has 14 residues. CDR3 nucleotide sequence: TGTGCCTGGAGTGCAGGCGGGGTGGGCACTGAAGCTTTCTTT. Translated, it gives CAWSAGGVGTEAFF.

This sequence joins TRBV6-5 and TRBJ2-3; 7 nucleotides match TRBD1. V dropped 5 bases and J dropped 4; count of bases not matched to a gene: 6. The CDR3 sequence is 14 residues long. Germline V lookup: CDR1 MNHEY, CDR2 SVGAGI. The CDR3 is CASSPTGVADTQYF. Here the CDR3 DNA reads TGTGCCAGCAGTCCAACAGGGGTGGCAGATACGCAGTATTTT.

This sequence joins TRBV7-2 and TRBJ1-1; TRBD1 might be the D (6 bases). With 1 base removed from V and 3 bases from J, the gap between germline ends came to 9 bases. Germline V gives CDR1 SGHTA, CDR2 FQGNSA. This CDR3 is built from 14 residues. CDR3 in DNA: TGTGCCAGCAGCTTAGAAGAGGGGGACACTGAAGCTTTCTTT. Its translation is CASSLEEGDTEAFF. Complete variable domain (other parts from reference TRBV7-2 and TRBJ1-1): GAGVSQSPSNKVTEKGKDVELRCDPISGHTALYWYRQSLGQGLEFLIYFQGNSAPDKSGLPSDRFSAERTGGSVSTLTIQRTQQEDSAVYLCASSLEEGDTEAFFGQGTRLTVV.

This chain uses TRBV19 with TRBJ2-3; D is unresolved. V was pared by 10 bases and J by 4 bases, with 9 bases between. The CDR3 length is 11 residues. CDR1 is LNHDA, CDR2 SQIVND, per germline (reference sequence). CDR3 region: CAIGRPDTQYF. DNA for the CDR3: TGTGCCATCGGACGTCCAGATACGCAGTATTTT.

The rearrangement links TRBV4-1 to TRBJ2-1, with no clear D. CDR1 is MGHRA and CDR2 is YSYEKL in the germline V gene. There are 13 residues in the CDR3. V lost 1 base, J lost 7 bases, and 8 bases lay in between. As DNA, the CDR3 is TGCGCCAGCAGCCAAGCACAAGCTAATGAGCAGTTCTTC. Its translation: CASSQAQANEQFF.

This chain uses TRBV18 with TRBJ2-7; D assignment may be TRBD1 or TRBD2 (5 bases each). CDR3 size: 14 residues. The V end lost 3 bases, the J end lost 6 bases, and 15 bases lay between the germline ends. Germline values: CDR1 KGHSH, CDR2 LQKENI. CDR3 nucleotides: TGTGCCAGCTCACCCGGGGCAATTATCGGCGAGCAGTACTTC. This gives the protein CASSPGAIIGEQYF. Looking up the rest from reference TRBV18 and TRBJ2-7 gives the full variable domain: NAGVMQNPRHLVRRRGQEARLRCSPMKGHSHVYWYRQLPEEGLKFMVYLQKENIIDESGMPKERFSAEFPKEGPSILRIQQVVRGDSAAYFCASSPGAIIGEQYFGPGTRLTVT.

The V call is TRBV9, the J call TRBJ2-3; D is unclear. Between the trimmed V and J ends, which lost 0 bases and 4 bases, there was a span of 12 bases. The CDR3 extends over 15 amino acids. CDR1 SGDLS and CDR2 YYNGEE come from the germline V gene. CDR3 in amino acids: CASSVAQQNPDTQYF. The CDR3 DNA sequence: TGTGCCAGCAGCGTAGCTCAGCAGAACCCAGATACGCAGTATTTT.

The V and J genes are TRBV6-6 and TRBJ2-7; TRBD1 aligns across 8 bases. V was pared by 0 bases and J by 4 bases, with 8 bases of the junction left unmatched. The germline gives CDR1 MNHNY, CDR2 SVGAGI (reference sequence). This CDR3 contains 16 residues. The CDR3 spells CASSYSKYRQGYEQYF. As DNA, the CDR3 is TGTGCCAGCAGTTACTCGAAGTATCGACAGGGGTACGAGCAGTACTTC.

The chain has TRBV28 and TRBJ1-6, with D possibly TRBD1 on 6 matching bases. The CDR3 length is 15 residues. Trimming left V 5 bases short and J 7 bases short, with 15 bases between. The germline V gene has CDR1 MDHEN and CDR2 SYDVKM. The CDR3 nucleotides read TGTGCCAGCAGTCATCCCCAGGGGATAAATTCACCCCTCCACTTT. Amino acids: CASSHPQGINSPLHF.

The gene calls are TRBV28 and TRBJ1-1; D possibly corresponds to TRBD1 (5 bases). V gave up 3 bases and J gave up 0 bases, with 11 bases separating them. This CDR3 has 15 residues. The germline CDR1 and CDR2 sequences are MDHEN and SYDVKM. CDR3 sequence reads: CASSLGPGLNTEAFF. The CDR3, as DNA: TGTGCCAGCAGTTTGGGGCCGGGCTTGAACACTGAAGCTTTCTTT.

The chain carries TRBV29-1 and TRBJ2-6; D is unresolved. Per the germline V gene, CDR1 is SQVTM and CDR2 is ANQGSEA. The V gene lost 5 bases and the J gene lost 0 bases, with 14 bases spanning the gap. The CDR3 has 16 residues. CDR3 in DNA: TGCAGCGTTATTACATATGACAACTCTGGGGCCAACGTCCTGACTTTC. This gives the protein CSVITYDNSGANVLTF. The full variable domain, its missing parts supplied by reference TRBV29-1 and TRBJ2-6, is SAVISQKPSRDICQRGTSLTIQCQVDSQVTMMFWYRQQPGQSLTLIATANQGSEATYESGFVIDKFPISRPNLTFSTLTVSNMSPEDSSIYLCSVITYDNSGANVLTFGAGSRLTVL.

The chain links TRBV5-1 to TRBJ1-2, with D possibly being TRBD1 (6 bases). The CDR3 covers 15 residues. Germline V gene lookup returns CDR1 SGHRS and CDR2 YFSETQ. V lost 0 bases and J lost 4, with 13 bases in between. The CDR3 protein is CASSLESGALYGYTF. The CDR3 DNA sequence: TGCGCCAGCAGCTTGGAGTCAGGGGCCCTCTATGGCTACACCTTC.

A single count supports this clone. The chain recombines TRBV14 with TRBJ2-3, with 7 bases fitting TRBD2. The CDR3 is made up of 14 amino acids. Germline-derived CDR1 and CDR2 are SGHDN and FVKESK. With 4 bases clipped from V and 4 bases from J, the junction kept 5 bases outside the gene matches. The CDR3 region is CASSPTGGADTQYF. The DNA of the CDR3 is TGTGCCAGCAGCCCCACGGGGGGAGCAGATACGCAGTATTTT.

The V and J genes are TRBV13 and TRBJ2-7; D may be TRBD2 (6 bases). Per the germline V gene, CDR1 is PRHDT and CDR2 is FYEKMQ (reference sequence). The CDR3 contains 13 residues. Trimming shortened V by 5 bases and J by 6 bases, and 14 bases separated the two germline ends. The CDR3: CASSPTSLGEQYF. For the CDR3, the DNA is TGTGCCAGCAGCCCGACTAGTTTGGGCGAGCAGTACTTC.

This sequence joins TRBV27 and TRBJ1-5; D ambiguous. The germline V and J ends were trimmed by 0 bases and 11 bases, with 14 bases remaining between them. The germline gives CDR1 MNHEY, CDR2 SMNVEV (reference sequence). This CDR3 has 14 amino acids. The CDR3 loop is CASSLSGVPGTQHF. CDR3 bases: TGTGCCAGCAGTTTATCGGGAGTCCCTGGGACCCAGCATTTT.

The V gene is TRBV9, the J gene TRBJ2-7; TRBD2 matches 9 bases. V shed 4 bases, J shed 2 bases, and the junction held 7 bases outside the gene matches. Per germline, CDR1 SGDLS and CDR2 YYNGEE. The CDR3 consists of 15 residues. The CDR3 loop reads CASSPLAGEPYEQYF. CDR3 sequence (DNA): TGTGCCAGCAGCCCCTTAGCGGGGGAGCCCTACGAGCAGTACTTC.

This clone showed up just once. V is TRBV27 and J is TRBJ2-1, with 13 bases fitting TRBD2. Germline V lookup: CDR1 MNHEY, CDR2 SMNVEV (reference sequence). Germline trimming cut 8 bases from V and 4 bases from J; bases unmatched to any gene: 2. The CDR3 totals 14 residues. The CDR3 bases are TGTGCCAGCTGGACTAGCGGGAGTTACAATGAGCAGTTCTTC. Protein sequence: CASWTSGSYNEQFF.

The chain uses TRBV7-2 and TRBJ2-7; a possible D gene is TRBD1 (5 bases). Germline V gene sequence: CDR1 SGHTA, CDR2 FQGNSA. Trimming shortened V by 0 bases and J by 11 bases, and 11 bases separated the two germline ends. The CDR3 length is 12 residues. The CDR3 region has the DNA TGTGCCAGCAGCTTAGCAGGGGCGGAAGAGTACTTC. Amino acids: CASSLAGAEEYF.

The rearrangement links TRBV12-2 to TRBJ2-5; the D call in the table, TRBD2, was not verified against the DNA. TRBV12-2 is a documented pseudogene. The CDR3 is 19 amino acids. CDR3 DNA: TGTGCAAGTCGCTCAATAGCGTGGGACTCACTACACCCACGAGAGACCCAGTACTTC. Encoded protein: CASRSIAWDSLHPRETQYF.

This clone was seen once. Other DNA sequences from this sample encode an identical CDR3 as well. V gene TRBV9 combines with J gene TRBJ2-7, with D uncertain. Trimming cost V 0 bases and J 0 bases, with 7 bases left between them. The CDR3 runs 14 residues. Germline V gives CDR1 SGDLS, CDR2 YYNGEE. This CDR3 is CASSVGHSSYEQYF. For the CDR3, the DNA is TGTGCCAGCAGCGTAGGACATTCCTCCTACGAGCAGTACTTC.

The CDR3 DNA follows: TGTGCCAGCAGCGGCGGGACGGCGGAAATCGAAAAACTGTTTTTT. Protein sequence: CASSGGTAEIEKLFF. The chain has TRBV5-6 and TRBJ1-4, with a weak D call TRBD1 (5 bases). The CDR3 sequence is 15 residues long. Germline V gives CDR1 SGHDT, CDR2 YYEEEE. Trimming removed 4 bases at V and 8 bases at J, with 18 bases between.

The gene calls are TRBV5-4 and TRBJ2-3, with 8 positions matching TRBD2. Losses at the gene ends were 2 bases for V and 4 bases for J; bases not matched to a gene: 6. The CDR3 extends over 15 amino acids. CDR1 is SGHNT and CDR2 is YYREEE in the germline V gene (reference sequence). The CDR3: CASSFGGGPSDTQYF. CDR3 coding DNA: TGTGCCAGCAGCTTCGGGGGGGGTCCCTCAGATACGCAGTATTTT.

The chain uses TRBV30 and TRBJ2-3; D gene unclear. This CDR3 is built from 16 residues. Between the trimmed V and J ends, which lost 1 base and 2 bases, there was a span of 16 bases. Germline CDR1 is GTSNPN and CDR2 is SVGIG (reference sequence). The CDR3 coding sequence is TGTGCCTGGAGTGATACCCAAGAATTCCCCACAGATACGCAGTATTTT. This encodes CAWSDTQEFPTDTQYF. Full variable domain (remainder filled in from reference TRBV30 and TRBJ2-3): SQTIHQWPATLVQPVGSPLSLECTVEGTSNPNLYWYRQAAGRGLQLLFYSVGIGQISSEVPQNLSASRPQDRQFILSSKKLLLSDSGFYLCAWSDTQEFPTDTQYFGPGTRLTVL.

This clone was seen only once. The V call is TRBV29-1, the J call TRBJ2-7; D may match TRBD1 or TRBD2 (5 bases each). Germline values: CDR1 SQVTM, CDR2 ANQGSEA. This CDR3 region has 14 residues. V was pared by 6 bases and J by 0 bases, with 15 bases between. The DNA for the CDR3 is TGCAGCGTGGCCGGGGCAATCAGCTCCTACGAGCAGTACTTC. Its translation is CSVAGAISSYEQYF.

This chain uses TRBV30 with TRBJ2-3; D is ambiguous. Germline lookup yields CDR1 GTSNPN and CDR2 SVGIG (reference sequence). This CDR3 contains 13 residues. V was trimmed by 4 bases and J by 4 bases, leaving 12 bases between them. CDR3 residues: CAWTGFQADTQYF. The DNA of the CDR3 is TGTGCCTGGACCGGGTTCCAGGCAGATACGCAGTATTTT.

V is TRBV15 and J is TRBJ2-1; D may be TRBD2 (5 bases). The CDR3 sequence is 13 residues long. Per the germline V gene, CDR1 is LNHNV and CDR2 is YYDKDF (reference sequence). V lost 1 base to trimming and J lost 8 bases, with 9 bases between them. The CDR3: CATSRATGDEQFF. The CDR3, as DNA: TGTGCCACCAGCAGAGCTACCGGGGATGAGCAGTTCTTC.

This sequence joins TRBV6-1 and TRBJ2-5; D is undetermined. From germline, CDR1 is MNHNS and CDR2 SASEGT. The V and J ends lost 6 bases and 4 bases respectively, with 18 bases between them. There are 15 residues in the CDR3. The CDR3 region has the DNA TGTGCCAGCAGGGAGAACGTTAAAACGGCAGAGACCCAGTACTTC. Protein sequence: CASRENVKTAETQYF.

J is TRBJ2-7 and V is TRBV5-1, with TRBD1 as a possible D gene (5 bases). CDR3 length: 14 amino acids. The germline gives CDR1 SGHRS, CDR2 YFSETQ. Trimming removed 4 bases at V and 0 bases at J, with 11 bases between. The CDR3 protein is CASSPDTFSYEQYF. As DNA, the CDR3 is TGCGCCAGCAGCCCGGACACTTTCTCCTACGAGCAGTACTTC.

This clone was counted once. The J gene is TRBJ2-7, the V gene TRBV27; the D gene could be TRBD1 or TRBD2 (5 bases each). V was clipped by 2 bases and J by 5 bases, with 13 bases between them. Per the germline V gene, CDR1 is MNHEY and CDR2 is SMNVEV (reference sequence). The CDR3 contains 14 residues. CDR3 bases: TGTGCCAGCAGTTTAATGGGGGAAAGCCACGAGCAGTACTTC. It is translated as CASSLMGESHEQYF.

The chain has TRBV2 and TRBJ1-2; D not resolved. Trimming stripped 3 bases from V and 1 base from J, with 12 bases between. CDR3 length: 15 amino acids. Germline V lookup: CDR1 SNHLY, CDR2 FYNNEI. The CDR3 nucleotides read TGTGCCAGCAGTGAGGGTCCCGGGGTTAACTATGGCTACACCTTC. This translates into CASSEGPGVNYGYTF.

J is TRBJ2-3 and V is TRBV7-9, with no clear D. From germline, CDR1 is SEHNR and CDR2 FQNEAQ (reference sequence). The CDR3 has 17 amino acids. Trimming pared 0 bases from V and 5 bases from J, leaving 18 bases between. CDR3 residues: CASSLARGSRVGDTQYF. In DNA, the CDR3 is TGTGCCAGCAGCTTAGCGCGAGGTAGCAGAGTGGGAGATACGCAGTATTTT.

V usage is TRBV7-9 and J usage is TRBJ2-4; D unclear. There are 13 residues in the CDR3. Germline-derived CDR1 and CDR2 are SEHNR and FQNEAQ (reference sequence). V lost 3 bases and J lost 7, with 10 bases in between. CDR3: CASSFFTGNIQYF. CDR3 nucleotide sequence: TGTGCCAGCAGCTTCTTTACCGGGAACATTCAGTACTTC.